The present T cell receptor beta chain was sequenced within a study of T cells in localized non-small cell lung cancer. Study-wide results and limits: In uninvolved adjacent lung, T cell clonality reached its highest value, exceeding tumor.

Repertoires were generated with immunoSEQ multiplex PCR, while TCRdb's copy carries only in-frame clones and drops some. The sample has 5,000 to 6,500 clones; around two fifths are singletons. This clone occurred a few times. Antigen specificity is unknown. Between the trimmed V and J ends, which lost 9 bases and 7 bases, there was a span of 21 bases. CDR3 length: 14 amino acids. Germline values: CDR1 PRHDT, CDR2 FYEKMQ (reference sequence). This chain links TRBV13 with TRBJ1-2; TRBD1 might be the D (6 bases). The receptor's source is a woman aged 40 to 75 with stage II squamous cell lung carcinoma. The material sequenced was lung tumor tissue, taken before any cancer treatment. The CDR3 reads CARETGPGVGGYTF. The CDR3 bases are TGTGCCAGAGAAACCGGCCCAGGGGTGGGTGGCTACACCTTC.